This entry is about one TCR beta chain. Germline assignment: CDR1 SGHRS and CDR2 YFSETQ. The CDR3 is 14 residues long. V trimming: 4 bases; J trimming: 6 bases; junction bases outside the gene matches: 6. Method: immunoSEQ multiplex PCR; TCRdb's copy keeps in-frame clones and lacks some. In the table there are approximately 97,000 clones, around 81% of which are singletons. This entry is derived from a study of control samples from healthy donors and cancer patients. Sequencing input: blood. This receptor was identified in a man under 40 in good health. This sequence joins TRBV5-1 and TRBJ2-3; 9 bases align to TRBD2. DNA of the CDR3: TGCGCCAGCAGCCCGAGACTAGCGGACGATACGCAGTATTTT. It codes for CASSPRLADDTQYF.